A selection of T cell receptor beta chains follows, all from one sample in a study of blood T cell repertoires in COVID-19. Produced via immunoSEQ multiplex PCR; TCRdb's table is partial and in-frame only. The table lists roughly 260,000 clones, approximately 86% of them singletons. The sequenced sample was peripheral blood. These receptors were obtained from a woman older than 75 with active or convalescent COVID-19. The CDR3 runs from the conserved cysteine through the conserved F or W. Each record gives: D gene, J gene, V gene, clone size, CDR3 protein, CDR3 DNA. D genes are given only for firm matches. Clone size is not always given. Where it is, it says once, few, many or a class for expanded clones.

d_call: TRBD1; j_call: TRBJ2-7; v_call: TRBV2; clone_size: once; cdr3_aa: CASSGPGQGTEQYF; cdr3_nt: TGTGCCAGCAGTGGGCCGGGACAGGGAACCGAGCAGTACTTC
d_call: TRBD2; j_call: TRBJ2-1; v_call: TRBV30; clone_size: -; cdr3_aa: CAGDLAGGGNEQFF; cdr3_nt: TGTGCCGGCGACTTAGCGGGAGGTGGTAATGAGCAGTTCTTC
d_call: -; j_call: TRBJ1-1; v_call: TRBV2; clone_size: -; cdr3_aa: CASTPDRYAEAFF; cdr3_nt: TGTGCCAGCACCCCGGACAGATACGCTGAAGCTTTCTTT
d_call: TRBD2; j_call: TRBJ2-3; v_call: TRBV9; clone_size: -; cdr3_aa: CASSVAWGGDTQYF; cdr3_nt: TGTGCCAGCAGCGTAGCATGGGGGGGGGATACGCAGTATTTT
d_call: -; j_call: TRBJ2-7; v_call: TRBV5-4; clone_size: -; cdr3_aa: CASSPGGLYEQYF; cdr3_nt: TGTGCCAGCAGCCCCGGCGGGTTGTACGAGCAGTACTTC
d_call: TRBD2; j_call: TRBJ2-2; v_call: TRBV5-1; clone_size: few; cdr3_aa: CASSLELAGYTGELFF; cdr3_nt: TGCGCCAGCAGCTTGGAGCTAGCGGGATACACCGGGGAGCTGTTTTTT
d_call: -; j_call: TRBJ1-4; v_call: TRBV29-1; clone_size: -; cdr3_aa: CSVVAANEKLFF; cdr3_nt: TGCAGCGTTGTGGCAGCTAATGAAAAACTGTTTTTT
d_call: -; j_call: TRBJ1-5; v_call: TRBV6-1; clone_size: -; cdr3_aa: CASSVLPGMGNQPQHF; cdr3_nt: TGTGCCAGCAGTGTTCTCCCAGGGATGGGCAATCAGCCCCAGCATTTT
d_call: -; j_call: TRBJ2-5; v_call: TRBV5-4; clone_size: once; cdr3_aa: CASSFSDQETQYF; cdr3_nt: TGTGCCAGCAGCTTCAGCGATCAAGAGACCCAGTACTTC
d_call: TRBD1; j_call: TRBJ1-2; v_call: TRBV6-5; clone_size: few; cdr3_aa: CASSSTGTAYYGYTF; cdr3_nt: TGTGCCAGCAGTAGCACCGGGACAGCATACTATGGCTACACCTTC
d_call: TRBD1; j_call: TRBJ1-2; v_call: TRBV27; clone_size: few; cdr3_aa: CASSLSQGYGYTF; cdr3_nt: TGTGCCAGCAGTTTATCACAGGGGTATGGCTACACCTTC
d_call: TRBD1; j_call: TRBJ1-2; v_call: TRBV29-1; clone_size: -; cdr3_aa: CSATRQGDYGYTF; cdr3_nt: TGCAGCGCAACGAGACAGGGCGACTATGGCTACACCTTC
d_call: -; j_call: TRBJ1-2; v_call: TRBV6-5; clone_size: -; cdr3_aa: CASSSGEDRGGYTF; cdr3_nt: TGTGCCAGCAGCTCAGGGGAAGATAGAGGTGGCTACACCTTC
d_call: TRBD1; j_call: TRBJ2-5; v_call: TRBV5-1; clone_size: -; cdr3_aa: CASTMAPGQWETQYF; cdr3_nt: TGCGCCAGCACCATGGCCCCGGGACAGTGGGAGACCCAGTACTTC
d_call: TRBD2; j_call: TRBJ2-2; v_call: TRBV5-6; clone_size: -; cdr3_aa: CASSWTRFPGELFF; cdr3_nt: TGTGCCAGCAGCTGGACTAGATTTCCCGGGGAGCTGTTTTTT
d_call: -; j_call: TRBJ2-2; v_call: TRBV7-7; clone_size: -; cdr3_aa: CASSRGNTGELFF; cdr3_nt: TGTGCTAGCAGCCGGGGAAACACCGGGGAGCTGTTTTTT
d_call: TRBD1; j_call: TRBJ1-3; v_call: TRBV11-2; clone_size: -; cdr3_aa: CASSSTGGGNTIYF; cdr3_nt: TGTGCCAGCAGCTCCACAGGGGGCGGAAACACCATATATTTT
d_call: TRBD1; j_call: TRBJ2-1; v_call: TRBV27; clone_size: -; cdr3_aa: CASSQTLQGNNEQFF; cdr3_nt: TGTGCCAGCAGTCAGACCTTACAGGGGAACAATGAGCAGTTCTTC
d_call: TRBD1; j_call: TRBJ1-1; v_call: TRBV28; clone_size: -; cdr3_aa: CASSSLGTGGERAFF; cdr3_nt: TGTGCCAGCAGTTCACTCGGGACAGGGGGCGAGAGGGCTTTCTTT
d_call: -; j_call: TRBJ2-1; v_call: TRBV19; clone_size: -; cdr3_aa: CASSIRLREDNEQFF; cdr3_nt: TGTGCCAGTAGTATCCGCCTTAGGGAGGACAATGAGCAGTTCTTC
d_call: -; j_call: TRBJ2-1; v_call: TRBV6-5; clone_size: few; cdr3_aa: CASSYVHLDEQFF; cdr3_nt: TGTGCCAGCAGTTACGTACATCTGGATGAGCAGTTCTTC
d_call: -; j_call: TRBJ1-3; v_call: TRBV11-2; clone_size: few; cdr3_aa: CASSLAGKNTIYF; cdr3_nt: TGTGCCAGCAGCTTAGCAGGGAAAAACACCATATATTTT
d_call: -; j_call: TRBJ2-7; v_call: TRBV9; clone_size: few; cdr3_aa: CASSVSYGYEQYF; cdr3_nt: TGTGCCAGCAGCGTATCGTACGGCTACGAGCAGTACTTC
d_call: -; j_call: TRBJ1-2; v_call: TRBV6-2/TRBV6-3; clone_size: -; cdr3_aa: CASSWDTYYGYTF; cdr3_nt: TGTGCCAGCAGTTGGGACACATACTATGGCTACACCTTC
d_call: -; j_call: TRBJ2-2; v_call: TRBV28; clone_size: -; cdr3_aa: CASRLIPSGSGDTGELFF; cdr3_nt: TGTGCCAGCAGACTTATCCCGTCGGGGTCGGGAGACACCGGGGAGCTGTTTTTT
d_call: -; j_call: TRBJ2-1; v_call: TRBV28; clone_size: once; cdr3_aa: CASTWGGEQFF; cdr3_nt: TGTGCCAGCACCTGGGGCGGTGAGCAGTTCTTC
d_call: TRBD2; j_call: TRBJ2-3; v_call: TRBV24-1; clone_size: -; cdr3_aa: CATSDPLSGRGTDTQYF; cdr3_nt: TGTGCCACCAGTGACCCTCTTAGCGGGAGGGGGACAGATACGCAGTATTTT
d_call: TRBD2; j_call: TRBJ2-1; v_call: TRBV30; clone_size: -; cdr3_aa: CAWSGKAGGNEQFF; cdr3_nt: TGTGCCTGGAGTGGAAAAGCGGGAGGCAATGAGCAGTTCTTC
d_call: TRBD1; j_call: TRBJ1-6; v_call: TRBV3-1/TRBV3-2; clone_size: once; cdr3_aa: CASSQPPGQGNNSPLHF; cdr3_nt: TGTGCCAGCAGCCAACCGCCCGGACAGGGAAATAATTCACCCCTCCACTTT
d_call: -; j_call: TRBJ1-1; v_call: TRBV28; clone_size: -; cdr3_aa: CASRPLQGNTEAFF; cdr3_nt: TGTGCCAGCAGGCCTCTTCAGGGGAACACTGAAGCTTTCTTT
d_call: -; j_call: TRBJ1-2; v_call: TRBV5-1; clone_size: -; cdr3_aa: CASSLLSRRLAGGEDYGYTF; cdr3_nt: TGCGCCAGCAGCTTGCTCTCGAGGCGACTAGCCGGGGGTGAGGACTATGGCTACACCTTC
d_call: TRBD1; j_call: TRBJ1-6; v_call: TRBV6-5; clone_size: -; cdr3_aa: CASSKRDSYNSPLHF; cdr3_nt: TGTGCCAGCAGCAAGAGGGACAGCTATAATTCACCCCTCCACTTT
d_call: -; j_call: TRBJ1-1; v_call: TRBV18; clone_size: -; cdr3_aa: CASSLSENTEAFF; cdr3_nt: TGTGCCAGCTCACTCTCAGAGAACACTGAAGCTTTCTTT
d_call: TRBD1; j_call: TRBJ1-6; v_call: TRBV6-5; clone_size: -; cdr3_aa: CASSSRDRVNSPLHF; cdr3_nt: TGTGCCAGCAGTAGCCGGGACAGGGTGAATTCACCCCTCCACTTT
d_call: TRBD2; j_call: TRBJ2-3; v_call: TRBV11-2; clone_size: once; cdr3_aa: CASSISGGDTDTQYF; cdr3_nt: TGTGCCAGCAGCATTAGCGGGGGGGACACAGATACGCAGTATTTT
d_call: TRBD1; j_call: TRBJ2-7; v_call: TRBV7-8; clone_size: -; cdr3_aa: CASSYSQGTGNGYF; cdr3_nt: TGTGCCAGCAGCTATAGCCAGGGGACAGGGAATGGGTACTTC
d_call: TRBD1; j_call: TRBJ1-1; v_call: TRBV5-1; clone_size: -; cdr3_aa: CASSLTTGFGTEAFF; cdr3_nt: TGCGCCAGCAGCCTAACGACAGGGTTCGGCACTGAAGCTTTCTTT
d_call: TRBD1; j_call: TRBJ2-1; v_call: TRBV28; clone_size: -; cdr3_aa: CASSLIGTGLHEQFF; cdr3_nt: TGTGCCAGCAGTTTAATTGGGACAGGGTTACATGAGCAGTTCTTC
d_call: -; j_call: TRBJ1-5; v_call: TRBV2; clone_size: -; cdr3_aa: CASRPAGTYQPQHF; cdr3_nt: TGTGCCAGCAGGCCCGCCGGGACATATCAGCCCCAGCATTTT
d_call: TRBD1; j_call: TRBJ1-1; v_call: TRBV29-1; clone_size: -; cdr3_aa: CSVRQGAGTEAFF; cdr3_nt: TGCAGCGTTAGACAGGGGGCTGGCACTGAAGCTTTCTTT
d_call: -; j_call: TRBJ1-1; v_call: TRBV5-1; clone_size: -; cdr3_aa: CASSSTLQGNTEAFF; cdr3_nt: TGCGCCAGCAGCTCCACTTTACAGGGGAACACTGAAGCTTTCTTT
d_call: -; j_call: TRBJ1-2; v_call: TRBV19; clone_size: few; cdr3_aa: CASSMALQGVYGYTF; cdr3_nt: TGTGCCAGTAGTATGGCCCTACAGGGTGTATATGGCTACACCTTC
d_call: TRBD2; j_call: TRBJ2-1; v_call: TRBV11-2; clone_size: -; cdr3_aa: CASSSIIGGGSVSYNEQFF; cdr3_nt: TGTGCCAGCAGCTCCATTATTGGCGGGGGGTCGGTTTCCTACAATGAGCAGTTCTTC
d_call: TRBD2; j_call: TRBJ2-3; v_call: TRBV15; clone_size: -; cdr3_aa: CATSRDLPSGGREGTQYF; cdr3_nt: TGTGCCACCAGCAGAGATCTTCCTAGCGGGGGCCGCGAGGGTACGCAGTATTTT
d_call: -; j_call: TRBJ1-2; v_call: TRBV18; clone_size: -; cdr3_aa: CASSPSGTHYGSGYTF; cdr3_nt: TGTGCCAGCTCACCTTCCGGGACACACTATGGGAGTGGCTACACCTTC
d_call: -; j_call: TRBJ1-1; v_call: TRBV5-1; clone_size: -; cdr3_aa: CTSSLEGPDTEAFF; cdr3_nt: TGCACCAGCAGCTTGGAGGGGCCGGACACTGAAGCTTTCTTT
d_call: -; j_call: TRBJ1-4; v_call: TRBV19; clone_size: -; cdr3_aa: CASRIGGTDNEKLFF; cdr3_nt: TGTGCCAGTAGGATCGGCGGGACGGATAATGAAAAACTGTTTTTT
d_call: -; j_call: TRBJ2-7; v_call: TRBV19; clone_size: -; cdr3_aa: CASSIAGYVEQYF; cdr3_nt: TGTGCCAGTAGTATAGCGGGGTATGTCGAGCAGTACTTC
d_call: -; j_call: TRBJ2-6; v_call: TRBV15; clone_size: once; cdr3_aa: CATSRNRDSGANVLTF; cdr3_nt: TGTGCCACCAGCAGAAACAGGGACTCTGGGGCCAACGTCCTGACTTTC
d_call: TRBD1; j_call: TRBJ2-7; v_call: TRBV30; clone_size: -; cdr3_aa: CAWSEDRREQYF; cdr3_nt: TGTGCCTGGAGTGAGGACAGGAGGGAGCAGTACTTC
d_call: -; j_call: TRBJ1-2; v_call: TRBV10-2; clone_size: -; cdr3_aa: CASSVGGYAGYTF; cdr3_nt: TGCGCCAGCAGTGTGGGAGGGTATGCTGGCTACACCTTC
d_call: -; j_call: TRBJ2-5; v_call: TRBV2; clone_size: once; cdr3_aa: CASNLDNQETQYF; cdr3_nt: TGTGCCAGCAACTTAGACAACCAAGAGACCCAGTACTTC
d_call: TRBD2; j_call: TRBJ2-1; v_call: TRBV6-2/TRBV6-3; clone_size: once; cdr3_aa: CASSDFIRLAGGNEQFF; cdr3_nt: TGTGCCAGCAGTGACTTTATAAGACTAGCGGGAGGCAATGAGCAGTTCTTC
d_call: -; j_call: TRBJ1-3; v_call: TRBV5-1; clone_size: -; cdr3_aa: CASSLDRAGNTIYF; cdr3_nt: TGCGCCAGCAGCTTGGACAGGGCTGGAAACACCATATATTTT
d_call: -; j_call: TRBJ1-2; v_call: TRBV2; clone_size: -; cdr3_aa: CASSEEGLYGYTF; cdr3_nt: TGTGCCAGCAGTGAGGAGGGCCTATATGGCTACACCTTC
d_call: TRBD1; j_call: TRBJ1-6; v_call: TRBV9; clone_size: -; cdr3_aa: CASERDSNSPLHF; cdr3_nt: TGTGCCAGCGAACGGGACAGCAATTCACCCCTCCACTTT
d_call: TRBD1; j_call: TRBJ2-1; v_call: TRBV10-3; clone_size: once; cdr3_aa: CAISIYGQGRLNEQFF; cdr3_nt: TGTGCCATCAGTATTTATGGACAGGGAAGGTTGAATGAGCAGTTCTTC
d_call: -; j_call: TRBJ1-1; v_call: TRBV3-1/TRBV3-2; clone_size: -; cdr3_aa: CASSQGTGLNTEAFF; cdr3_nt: TGTGCCAGCAGCCAAGGAACGGGATTGAACACTGAAGCTTTCTTT
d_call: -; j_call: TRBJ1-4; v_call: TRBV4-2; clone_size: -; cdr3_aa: CASSQDPGATNEKLFF; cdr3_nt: TGTGCCAGCAGCCAAGACCCAGGGGCAACTAATGAAAAACTGTTTTTT